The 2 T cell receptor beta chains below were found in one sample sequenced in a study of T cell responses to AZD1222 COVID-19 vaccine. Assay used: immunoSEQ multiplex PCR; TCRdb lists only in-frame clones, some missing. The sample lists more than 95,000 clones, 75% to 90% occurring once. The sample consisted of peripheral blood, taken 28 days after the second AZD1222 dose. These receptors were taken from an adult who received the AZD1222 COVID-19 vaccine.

CDR3 loop: CASSEDRASEKLFF. Written as DNA, the CDR3 is TGTGCCAGCTCAGAGGACAGGGCCTCGGAAAAACTGTTTTTT. The chain links TRBV5-6 to TRBJ1-4; TRBD1 aligns across 8 bases. The germline gives CDR1 SGHDT, CDR2 YYEEEE. The J segment lost 8 bases and the V segment lost 7 bases, leaving 10 bases of the junction unmatched. The CDR3 is 14 amino acids.

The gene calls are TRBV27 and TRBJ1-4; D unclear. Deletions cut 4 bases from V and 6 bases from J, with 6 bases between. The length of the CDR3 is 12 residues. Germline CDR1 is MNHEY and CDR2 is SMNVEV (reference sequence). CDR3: CASSSSYEKLFF. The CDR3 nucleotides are TGTGCCAGCAGTTCATCGTATGAAAAACTGTTTTTT.